These 30 T cell receptor beta chains were sequenced from one sample in a study of early T cells in non-severe SARS-CoV-2 infection. TCRdb reprocessed the 5' RACE reads with MiXCR, giving one entry per CDR3 protein. Of 30,000 to 40,000 distinct CDR3 sequences listed, 5.5% to 7.5% are singletons. The sequenced material came from whole blood. Every receptor here comes from an adult who was a healthcare worker with PCR-confirmed SARS-CoV-2 infection or an uninfected control (not recorded which).

The V gene is TRBV3-1, the J gene TRBJ2-3; D gene ambiguous. The CDR3 is made up of 12 amino acids. With 3 bases removed from V and 7 bases from J, the gap between germline ends came to 8 bases. Germline CDR1 LGHDT, CDR2 YNNKEL (reference sequence). Here the CDR3 DNA reads TGTGCCAGCAGCCAGGCCCGAAATACGCAGTATTTT. It encodes CASSQARNTQYF.

This clonotype occurred many times. The chain carries TRBV5-4 and TRBJ2-7; no definite D call. CDR1 and CDR2 from the germline V gene are SGHNT and YYREEE (reference sequence). This CDR3 region has 13 residues. V was cut by 0 bases and J by 2 bases, with 6 bases left in between. The CDR3 spells CASSLAVAYEQYF. The DNA for the CDR3 is TGTGCCAGCAGCTTGGCAGTAGCCTACGAGCAGTACTTC.

This clonotype has ten or more counts. The chain combines TRBV10-2 with TRBJ2-7; the D is unclear. Germline V gives CDR1 WSHSY, CDR2 SAAADI. V dropped 4 bases and J dropped 0 bases, with 7 bases sitting between them. This CDR3 comprises 13 residues. In DNA, the CDR3 is TGCGCCAGCAGTGGGACGGACTCCTACGAGCAGTACTTC. Its protein product is CASSGTDSYEQYF.

This clonotype was seen at least ten times. The chain recombines TRBV2 with TRBJ2-5; no clear D gene. V lost 4 bases to trimming and J lost 3 bases, with 12 bases between them. The CDR3 loop spans 14 amino acids. CDR1 and CDR2 (germline): SNHLY, FYNNEI. CDR3 sequence (DNA): TGTGCCAGCAGTGGGGATGAGCAGGAAGAGACCCAGTACTTC. This gives the protein CASSGDEQEETQYF.

This clonotype was seen many times. The chain combines TRBV12-3 or TRBV12-4 with TRBJ1-6, with 7 bases aligning to TRBD1. Unmatched junction bases numbered 6, after V lost 0 bases and J lost 7 bases. The CDR3 extends over 16 amino acids. Written as DNA, the CDR3 is TGTGCCAGCAGTTTAGCCACGGGACAGCGGAATTCACCCCTCCACTTT. Its translation is CASSLATGQRNSPLHF.

Many counts were recorded for this clonotype. The chain employs TRBV4-1 and TRBJ2-3; 7 nucleotides agree with TRBD1. V trimming: 5 bases; J trimming: 2 bases; junction bases outside the gene matches: 10. The CDR3 totals 16 residues. Germline V gives CDR1 MGHRA, CDR2 YSYEKL. DNA for the CDR3: TGCGCCAGCAGCTTATACAGGGGTTCGGTCACAGATACGCAGTATTTT. Translation gives CASSLYRGSVTDTQYF.

This clonotype appeared many times. The V and J genes are TRBV7-2 and TRBJ2-4; D is unresolved. The V end was cut by 3 bases, the J end by 2 bases, with 17 bases between. This CDR3 has 17 residues. Germline assignment: CDR1 SGHTA and CDR2 FQGNSA. The CDR3 DNA sequence: TGTGCCAGCAGCTTGGACGGGTCCCCAGATACCAAAAACATTCAGTACTTC. This translates into CASSLDGSPDTKNIQYF. The variable domain in full, with the rest retrieved from reference TRBV7-2 and TRBJ2-4, is GAGVSQSPSNKVTEKGKDVELRCDPISGHTALYWYRQSLGQGLEFLIYFQGNSAPDKSGLPSDRFSAERTGGSVSTLTIQRTQQEDSAVYLCASSLDGSPDTKNIQYFGAGTRLSVL.

This clonotype was picked up many times. The CDR3 reads CASSLGREWNNEQFF. The CDR3 coding sequence is TGTGCCAGCAGCTTAGGCAGGGAGTGGAACAATGAGCAGTTCTTC. This chain joins TRBV7-2 and TRBJ2-1; TRBD1 or TRBD2 may be the D gene (5 bases each). V lost 1 base and J 5 bases, leaving 12 bases between the germline ends. The CDR3 has 15 residues. Germline V CDR1 and CDR2: SGHTA, FQGNSA.

The chain combines TRBV7-2 with TRBJ2-7; D might be TRBD1 or TRBD2, each matching 5 bases. Germline V lookup: CDR1 SGHTA, CDR2 FQGNSA. This CDR3 contains 14 residues. The V end lost 6 bases, the J end lost 4 bases, and 16 bases lay between the germline ends. The CDR3 nucleotides read TGTGCCAGCAGATGGGACCCCGTCAGGTACGAGCAGTACTTC. Its translation is CASRWDPVRYEQYF.

This clonotype was detected many times. This rearrangement joins TRBV20-1 to TRBJ2-3; 9 nucleotides align to TRBD2. Germline assignment: CDR1 DFQATT and CDR2 SNEGSKA (reference sequence). The ends lost 3 bases at V and 2 bases at J; junction bases unmatched: 6. The CDR3 runs to 15 residues. The CDR3 region has the DNA TGCAGTGCTAGTCCTAGCGGGGCCCTCACAGATACGCAGTATTTT. This encodes CSASPSGALTDTQYF.

This clonotype was observed many times. Written as DNA, the CDR3 is TGCAGCGTTGACGAGGGATACCAAGAGACCCAGTACTTC. This sequence encodes CSVDEGYQETQYF. V gene TRBV29-1 combines with J gene TRBJ2-5, with D maybe TRBD2 (5 bases). Germline CDR1 is SQVTM and CDR2 is ANQGSEA. The CDR3 runs 13 residues. The ends were cut back, 3 bases at V and 0 bases at J, with 8 bases in the middle.

This clonotype was recorded many times. The chain couples TRBV7-3 to TRBJ1-1; D ambiguous. Germline V gene sequence: CDR1 SGHTA, CDR2 FQGTGA. The CDR3 sequence is 13 residues long. Trimming left V 4 bases short and J 3 bases short, with 9 bases between. CDR3 in DNA: TGTGCCAGCAGCTCTGGACCTTACACTGAAGCTTTCTTT. Residues: CASSSGPYTEAFF.

This clonotype has just a few counts. This may come from a read error, since a much larger clone is one base off. The chain links TRBV20-1 to TRBJ2-1; D is possibly TRBD1 (5 bases). From germline, CDR1 is DFQATT and CDR2 SNEGSKA (reference sequence). The CDR3 is made up of 10 amino acids. This chain's CDR3 is CCAWGDEQFF. The CDR3 nucleotides read TGCTGTGCATGGGGCGATGAGCAGTTCTTC.

In its sample, this clonotype was seen many times. This chain joins TRBV12-3 or TRBV12-4 and TRBJ2-7; D possibly corresponds to TRBD2 (5 bases). The CDR3 is made up of 14 amino acids. The germline V and J ends were trimmed by 10 bases and 2 bases, with 18 bases remaining between them. The CDR3 DNA sequence: TGTGCCACCGCCCCTGAGGACGGGACCTACGAGCAGTACTTC. It codes for CATAPEDGTYEQYF.

Many counts were recorded for this clonotype. The J gene is TRBJ1-3, the V gene TRBV7-2, with D hard to call. The length of the CDR3 is 14 residues. Germline CDR1 and CDR2: SGHTA and FQGNSA. Trimming pared 2 bases from V and 0 bases from J, leaving 5 bases between. For the CDR3, the DNA is TGTGCCAGCAGCTTAAGAAGCTCTGGAAACACCATATATTTT. It encodes CASSLRSSGNTIYF.

This clonotype has at least ten counts. V gene TRBV11-2 combines with J gene TRBJ1-4; D is uncertain. With 10 bases removed from V and 8 bases from J, the gap between germline ends came to 14 bases. Germline CDR1 reads SGHAT; CDR2 reads FQNNGV. This CDR3 contains 12 residues. CDR3 sequence (DNA): TGTGCCACTCGGAGAAGAGGAGAAAAACTGTTTTTT. It specifies CATRRRGEKLFF. Together with reference TRBV11-2 and TRBJ1-4, the CDR3 gives the full variable domain: EAGVAQSPRYKIIEKRQSVAFWCNPISGHATLYWYQQILGQGPKLLIQFQNNGVVDDSQLPKDRFSAERLKGVDSTLKIQPAKLEDSAVYLCATRRRGEKLFFGSGTQLSVL.

This clonotype was recorded many times. This chain joins TRBV28 and TRBJ2-7; D remains unclear. Germline CDR1 is MDHEN and CDR2 is SYDVKM. V shed 5 bases and J shed 2 bases, with 19 bases lying between them. The CDR3 is made up of 16 amino acids. In DNA form, the CDR3 reads TGTGCCAGCAGTCCGTCGCCGCGACTCTCCACCTACGAGCAGTACTTC. It yields the protein CASSPSPRLSTYEQYF.

A few counts support this clonotype. The V and J genes are TRBV3-1 and TRBJ2-6; a weak D match, TRBD1 (6 bases). The CDR3 covers 15 residues. CDR1 and CDR2 (germline): LGHDT, YNNKEL (reference sequence). Between the trimmed V and J ends, which lost 5 bases and 0 bases, there was a span of 8 bases. The CDR3 DNA reads as TGTGCCAGCAGCGCCAGGGGCTCTGGGGCCAACGTCCTGACTTTC. Protein sequence: CASSARGSGANVLTF.

The chain recombines TRBV9 with TRBJ2-6; 12 bases line up with TRBD1. The ends lost 2 bases at V and 0 bases at J; junction bases unmatched: 3. The CDR3 covers 18 residues. Germline values: CDR1 SGDLS, CDR2 YYNGEE. CDR3: CASSVGQGAYSGANVLTF. In nucleotides, the CDR3 is TGTGCCAGCAGCGTGGGACAGGGGGCGTACTCTGGGGCCAACGTCCTGACTTTC.

The chain combines TRBV20-1 with TRBJ2-7; 9 bases map to TRBD1. Germline V gene lookup returns CDR1 DFQATT and CDR2 SNEGSKA (reference sequence). V lost 6 bases to trimming and J lost 2 bases; unmatched junction nucleotides: 5. This CDR3 comprises 13 residues. This CDR3 is CSATDRGTYEQYF. The CDR3, as DNA: TGCAGTGCCACGGACAGGGGTACCTACGAGCAGTACTTC.

The rearrangement links TRBV11-2 to TRBJ2-4; D remains unclear. Trimming stripped 4 bases from V and 0 bases from J, with 7 bases between. Per germline, CDR1 SGHAT and CDR2 FQNNGV. The CDR3 has 14 amino acids. The CDR3 region has the DNA TGTGCCAGCAGCTCGAGTCTAGCCAAAAACATTCAGTACTTC. Translation: CASSSSLAKNIQYF. Drawing the rest from reference TRBV11-2 and TRBJ2-4, the complete variable domain is EAGVAQSPRYKIIEKRQSVAFWCNPISGHATLYWYQQILGQGPKLLIQFQNNGVVDDSQLPKDRFSAERLKGVDSTLKIQPAKLEDSAVYLCASSSSLAKNIQYFGAGTRLSVL.

The sample holds many counts of this clonotype. The CDR3 loop reads CASSSTSGDYNEQFF. As DNA, the CDR3 is TGTGCCAGCAGCTCTACTAGCGGGGATTACAATGAGCAGTTCTTC. The gene calls are TRBV5-6 and TRBJ2-1; 10 bases agree with TRBD2. The V gene's germline CDR1 is SGHDT and CDR2 YYEEEE. The CDR3 contains 15 residues. Trimming at V came to 3 bases and at J to 4 bases, leaving 4 bases not matched to a gene.

This clonotype was observed many times. The chain couples TRBV19 to TRBJ2-7, with 11 positions matching TRBD1. This CDR3 region has 17 residues. Germline V gene data show CDR1 as LNHDA and CDR2 as SQIVND (reference sequence). V lost 5 bases, J lost 2 bases, and 11 bases stayed unmatched. The CDR3 nucleotides are TGTGCCAGTAGTTTCCTCCCCCGGGACAGGGGGACCTACGAGCAGTACTTC. It specifies CASSFLPRDRGTYEQYF. Variable domain in full (rest from reference TRBV19 and TRBJ2-7): DGGITQSPKYLFRKEGQNVTLSCEQNLNHDAMYWYRQDPGQGLRLIYYSQIVNDFQKGDIAEGYSVSREKKESFPLTVTSAQKNPTAFYLCASSFLPRDRGTYEQYFGPGTRLTVT.

This clonotype has ten or more counts. The chain combines TRBV28 with TRBJ1-1, with 8 nucleotides matching TRBD1. The trim removed 5 bases at V and 2 bases at J, leaving 7 bases unmatched. Per the germline V gene, CDR1 is MDHEN and CDR2 is SYDVKM. This CDR3 is built from 15 residues. The CDR3 region is CASSPGDRGNTEAFF. The CDR3 nucleotides read TGTGCCAGCAGTCCTGGAGACAGGGGTAACACTGAAGCTTTCTTT.

The chain links TRBV6-2 or TRBV6-3 to TRBJ1-1, with TRBD1 matching 8 bases. The V and J ends lost 6 bases and 1 base, in that order; junction bases with no gene match: 7. This CDR3 has 15 residues. The germline gives CDR1 MNHEY, CDR2 SVGEGT. Here the CDR3 reads CASSMKTGANTEAFF. The CDR3 coding sequence is TGTGCCAGCAGCATGAAGACAGGGGCGAACACTGAAGCTTTCTTT.

This clonotype was recorded at least ten times. The chain has TRBV12-3 or TRBV12-4 and TRBJ1-1; no definite D call. V lost 6 bases and J lost 6, with 8 bases in between. CDR3 length equals 11 residues. DNA of the CDR3: TGTGCCAGCAGGACGGAGGCTGAAGCTTTCTTT. This translates into CASRTEAEAFF.

This clonotype appeared many times. The chain combines TRBV20-1 with TRBJ2-7; weak D call: TRBD1 (6 bases). V was shortened by 2 bases and J by 0 bases, with 11 bases between the two germline ends. This CDR3 region has 14 residues. CDR1 is DFQATT and CDR2 is SNEGSKA in the germline V gene (reference sequence). CDR3 region: CSARLPDSSYEQYF. The CDR3 DNA reads as TGCAGTGCTAGATTACCGGACAGCTCCTACGAGCAGTACTTC.

A single count supports this clonotype. A single base separates this from a much larger clone, so it may be a read error. This chain uses TRBV12-3 or TRBV12-4 with TRBJ1-3; D is ambiguous. This CDR3 region has 13 residues. V lost 1 base and J 8 bases, leaving 9 bases between the germline ends. Here the CDR3 reads CASSLVTVDTIYF. The CDR3 DNA reads TGTGCCAGCAGTTTAGTGACTGTCGACACCATATATTTT.

This clonotype turned up a few times. V usage is TRBV28 and J usage is TRBJ1-2; tentative D call: TRBD1 (6 bases). The CDR3 runs 14 residues. Germline V lookup: CDR1 MDHEN, CDR2 SYDVKM. V was trimmed by 6 bases and J by 10 bases, leaving 21 bases between them. CDR3 residues: CASSTSGQVLPYTF. Written as DNA, the CDR3 is TGTGCCAGCAGCACCTCGGGACAAGTTTTACCCTACACCTTC.

This clonotype was picked up many times. This sequence joins TRBV25-1 and TRBJ2-7; TRBD1 or TRBD2 may be the D gene (5 bases each). CDR1 and CDR2 from the germline V gene are MGHDK and SYGVNS. Trimming shortened V by 5 bases and J by 0 bases, and 11 bases separated the two germline ends. CDR3 length: 14 amino acids. The CDR3 loop reads CASSPGPPSYEQYF. CDR3 in DNA: TGTGCCAGCAGTCCGGGGCCCCCCTCCTACGAGCAGTACTTC.